This TCR beta chain comes out of a study of vaccination effects on CD4 cells after COVID-19. CDR1 MNHNS and CDR2 SASEGT come from the germline V gene. V lost 2 bases, J lost 9 bases, and 16 bases lay in between. This CDR3 has 15 residues. Viral peptide pools were used in the ViraFEST assay to expand antigen-specific CD4+ T cells, and sequencing came afterward. Upon completion of 10 days in culture, CD4+ T cells were isolated. The vaccine given was either BNT162b2 or mRNA-1273, in two doses. Having tested negative for nucleocapsid antibodies, the vaccine recipients showed no prior SARS-CoV-2 infection. Half the medium was replaced with IL-2 medium on days 3 and 7. As to this clone: The antigen is unknown.

The assay was immunoSEQ multiplex PCR, and TCRdb's table has in-frame clones only and misses some. The repertoire holds fewer than 35,000 clones, with just under 75% as singletons. The TCR sequence derives from a human donor who received a COVID-19 vaccine. V gene TRBV6-1 combines with J gene TRBJ1-4; no definite D call. This specimen was CD4+ T cells from PBMCs cultured with HCoV-229E spike peptides, taken after COVID-19 vaccination. The CDR3 coding sequence is TGTGCCAGCAGTGAATTCGGACCTCTCAGACAAAAACTGTTTTTT. This codes for CASSEFGPLRQKLFF.